This is a list of T cell receptor beta chains from one sample in a study of response to subunit inactivated influenza vaccine. TCRdb ran MiXCR on the RT-PCR reads and lists one entry per CDR3 protein. The data contain hundreds of thousands of distinct CDR3 sequences, roughly 12% of them singletons. These records were also assigned to another study, of T cells expressing NK-cell markers.

The specimen was PBMCs from blood, collected on the day of vaccination. These receptor sequences come from a man between 45 and 60 years old who received an inactivated influenza vaccine. The CDR3 runs from the conserved cysteine through the conserved F or W. A D gene is named only where the DNA matches it firmly. The size of a clone is reported for some rows only, either as once, few or many, or as a class for expanded clones.

TRBV3-1	-	few	TRBJ2-7	TGTGCCAGCAGCCAAGATCCGGCAGGCTCCTACGAGCAGTACTTC	CASSQDPAGSYEQYF
TRBV5-1	-	-	TRBJ1-1	TGCGCCAGCAGCTTGCAGGGGCCCCCGAACACTGAAGCTTTCTTT	CASSLQGPPNTEAFF
TRBV4-3	-	-	TRBJ2-7	TGCGCCAGCAGCCAAGATGAGGCGGGATTCCGCGAGCAGTACTTC	CASSQDEAGFREQYF
TRBV6-5	-	-	TRBJ2-1	TGTGCCAGCGCGAGTAGGGGGGAAAGGCAGTTCTTC	CASASRGERQFF
TRBV4-1	-	few	TRBJ2-1	TGCGCCAGCAGCCCCCGACGGACAAATGAGCAGTTCTTC	CASSPRRTNEQFF
TRBV18	TRBD1	many	TRBJ2-7	TGTGCCAGCTCTCCAGACAGGGGTGGGTACGAGCAGTACTTC	CASSPDRGGYEQYF
TRBV7-2	TRBD2	few	TRBJ2-1	TGTGCCAGCAGCCAATCCGGGGGGTTTGGTGAGCAGTTCTTC	CASSQSGGFGEQFF
TRBV7-9	-	few	TRBJ2-3	TGTGCCAGCAGCTTAGCGGGCGGGAACCAGTATTTT	CASSLAGGNQYF
TRBV7-9	-	few	TRBJ1-6	TGTGCCAGCAGCTTTCTGATGGGGGTGGCGAATTCACCCCTCCACTTT	CASSFLMGVANSPLHF
TRBV10-3	TRBD1	many	TRBJ2-1	TGTGCCATCAGTGCTACAGGGGGCCCCTACAATGAGCAGTTCTTC	CAISATGGPYNEQFF
TRBV20-1	-	few	TRBJ2-1	TGCAGTGCCCCAACTGCGCTTTACAATGAGCAGTTCTTC	CSAPTALYNEQFF
TRBV4-1	TRBD2	few	TRBJ2-7	TGCGCCAGCAGCCAAGTGGGACTAAGCTCCTACGAGCAGTACTTC	CASSQVGLSSYEQYF
TRBV12-3/TRBV12-4	-	few	TRBJ1-1	TGTGCCAGCAGTTTCCCAGAATCTGAAGCTTTCTTT	CASSFPESEAFF
TRBV5-1	TRBD1	few	TRBJ2-1	TGCGCCAGCAGCTCCCGGGACAGGGTTAGCAATGAGCAGTTCTTC	CASSSRDRVSNEQFF
TRBV14	-	many	TRBJ1-2	TGTGCCAGCAGCATAGGTGTTGGGTATGGCTACACCTTC	CASSIGVGYGYTF
TRBV9	TRBD1	many	TRBJ2-7	TGTGCCAGCAGCGTAGGGGACAGGGGGTACGAGCAGTACTTC	CASSVGDRGYEQYF
TRBV3-1	-	few	TRBJ2-1	TGTGCCAGCAGCCAAGGGACAGTCGGTGAGCAGTTCTTC	CASSQGTVGEQFF
TRBV10-3	TRBD2	few	TRBJ2-7	TGTGCCATCAGTGAATCGACGGGGGGTCCCTACGAGCAGTACTTC	CAISESTGGPYEQYF
TRBV12-3/TRBV12-4	TRBD1	few	TRBJ2-7	TGTGCCAGCAGCTGGGGGGACAGGCCCTCCTACGAGCAGTACTTC	CASSWGDRPSYEQYF
TRBV2	-	-	TRBJ2-3	TGTGCCAGCAGTGAACCGGGGGGCGCAACAGATACGCAGTATTTT	CASSEPGGATDTQYF
TRBV5-1	TRBD1	many	TRBJ2-3	TGCGCCAGCAGCACGGACAGGGACACAGATACGCAGTATTTT	CASSTDRDTDTQYF
TRBV12-3/TRBV12-4	-	-	TRBJ2-3	TGTGCCAGCAGCCCTCGGGACCCCTCTAGCACAGATACGCAGTATTTT	CASSPRDPSSTDTQYF
TRBV19	-	few	TRBJ1-5	TGTGCCAGTAGTATAGATCTCGCTGGGGGGTCCCAGCATTTT	CASSIDLAGGSQHF
TRBV6-5	TRBD1	-	TRBJ2-1	TGTGCCAGCAGTTACTCGGACAGGGGCGCCTACAATGAGCAGTTCTTC	CASSYSDRGAYNEQFF
TRBV7-6	TRBD1	few	TRBJ1-5	TGTGCCAGCAGCTTAGCTCACTATGACAGGGTCCATCAGCCCCAGCATTTT	CASSLAHYDRVHQPQHF
TRBV6-1	-	-	TRBJ2-1	TGTGCCAGCAGTCCTAAACCCGCAGGGGTTTCCTACAATGAGCAGTTCTTC	CASSPKPAGVSYNEQFF
TRBV11-3	-	few	TRBJ2-3	TGTGCCAGCAGCCCTGGGGTGGCAGATACGCAGTATTTT	CASSPGVADTQYF
TRBV6-2/TRBV6-3	-	-	TRBJ2-4	TGTGCCAGCAGTAAGGATCGACAGGCAGCCAAAAACATTCAGTACTTC	CASSKDRQAAKNIQYF
TRBV5-1	-	-	TRBJ2-6	TGCGCCAGCAGCCCGGTACATCTAGCGCGCTCTGGGGCCAACGTCCTGACTTTC	CASSPVHLARSGANVLTF
TRBV20-1	TRBD2	-	TRBJ2-1	TGCAGTGCTAGATCGACTAGCGGGATGGCCTACAATGAGCAGTTCTTC	CSARSTSGMAYNEQFF
TRBV29-1	TRBD2	-	TRBJ2-1	TGCAGCGGGGTTTATAGCGGGAGGGGCCCCAATGAGCAGTTCTTC	CSGVYSGRGPNEQFF
TRBV5-1	-	-	TRBJ2-7	TGCGCCACCCATAAGGACCCGAGGGATTACGAGCAGTACTTC	CATHKDPRDYEQYF
TRBV10-3	-	many	TRBJ2-3	TGTGCCATCAGTGAGGGACGTGGCACAGATACGCAGTATTTT	CAISEGRGTDTQYF
TRBV20-1	TRBD2	many	TRBJ2-1	TGCAGTGCTAGAGATTGGCAGGGAGGGTTACCATACAATGAGCAGTTCTTC	CSARDWQGGLPYNEQFF
TRBV11-2	-	-	TRBJ2-1	TGTGCCAGCAGCTTAGAACAGATCTTCAATGAGCAGTTCTTC	CASSLEQIFNEQFF
TRBV12-3/TRBV12-4	TRBD1	-	TRBJ2-7	TGTGCCAGCAGTTCATTTGACAGGGACGAGCAGTACTTC	CASSSFDRDEQYF
TRBV5-1	TRBD1	-	TRBJ1-1	TGCGCCAGCAGCTTGATGACACAGGGGCGCGGAACTGAAGATTTCTTT	CASSLMTQGRGTEDFF
TRBV12-3/TRBV12-4	TRBD1	-	TRBJ2-3	TGTGCCAGCAGTTTATTGGGACAGGGGCTGGATACGCAGTATTTT	CASSLLGQGLDTQYF
TRBV7-9	-	-	TRBJ2-7	TGTGCCAGCAGCTTAGACGGGGGCGTAAGCTCCTACGAGCAGTACTTC	CASSLDGGVSSYEQYF
TRBV11-2	TRBD1	few	TRBJ1-2	TGTGCCAGCAGCCCCCCGGACAGGGGCTATGGCTACACCTTC	CASSPPDRGYGYTF
TRBV19	TRBD1	-	TRBJ1-5	TGTGCCAGTAGTATAGACCGGGACAGTTACAATCAGCCCCAGCATTTT	CASSIDRDSYNQPQHF
TRBV5-1	TRBD2	-	TRBJ2-7	TGCGCCAGCACCGCAGTAGCGGGAGGCCCCTACGAGCAGTACTTC	CASTAVAGGPYEQYF
TRBV6-2/TRBV6-3	-	many	TRBJ1-2	TGTGCCAGCAGTTACAGTGAGACCTATGGCTACACCTTC	CASSYSETYGYTF
TRBV6-5	-	-	TRBJ1-1	TGTGCCAGCAGTTACTCAGGTTGGAGCACTGAAGCTTTCTTT	CASSYSGWSTEAFF
TRBV20-1	-	-	TRBJ1-2	TGCAGTGCCGGGGAAGCGGGGTGGGCCTATGGCTACACCTTC	CSAGEAGWAYGYTF
TRBV5-4	-	-	TRBJ1-3	TGTGCCAGCAGCTTGGATCAGGGATCAGGAAACACCATATATTTT	CASSLDQGSGNTIYF
TRBV12-3/TRBV12-4	-	few	TRBJ1-1	TGTGCCAGCAATTACAGGGAGGGGACTGAAGCTTTCTTT	CASNYREGTEAFF
TRBV27	TRBD1	-	TRBJ2-7	TGTGCCAGCAGTCTTTGGACAGGGGACGGGTCCGAGCAGTACTTC	CASSLWTGDGSEQYF
TRBV7-9	TRBD1	few	TRBJ2-1	TGTGCCACCACGGGTCCCGGGACAGGGACTTTTGAGCAGTTCTTC	CATTGPGTGTFEQFF
TRBV20-1	-	few	TRBJ2-1	TGCAGTGCTCCCGGCGAACTAGCCAGCGATGAGCAGTTCTTC	CSAPGELASDEQFF
TRBV9	-	-	TRBJ2-3	TGTGCCAGCAGCGTAGGGGCCCTATCAGGGGGCACAGATACGCAGTATTTT	CASSVGALSGGTDTQYF
TRBV5-1	-	many	TRBJ2-1	TGCGCCAGCAGCTTTAGGGGAGATGAGCAGTTCTTC	CASSFRGDEQFF
TRBV28	-	-	TRBJ1-1	TGTGCCAGCAGTTCGAACAGAGGACGGGGAGCGAACACTGAAGCTTTCTTT	CASSSNRGRGANTEAFF